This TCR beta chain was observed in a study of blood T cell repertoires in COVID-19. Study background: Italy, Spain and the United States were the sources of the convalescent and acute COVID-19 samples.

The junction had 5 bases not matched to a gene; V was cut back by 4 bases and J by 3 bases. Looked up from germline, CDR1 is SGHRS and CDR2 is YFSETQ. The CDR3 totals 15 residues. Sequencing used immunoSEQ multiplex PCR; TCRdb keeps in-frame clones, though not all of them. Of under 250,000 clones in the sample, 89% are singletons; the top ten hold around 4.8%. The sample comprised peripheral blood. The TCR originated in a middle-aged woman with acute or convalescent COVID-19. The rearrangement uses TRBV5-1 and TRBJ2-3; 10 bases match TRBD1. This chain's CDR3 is CASSPGQGVTDTQYF. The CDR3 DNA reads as TGCGCCAGCAGCCCAGGACAGGGGGTGACAGATACGCAGTATTTT.